These 32 T cell receptor beta chains were all obtained from the same sample, sequenced in a study of PD-1 blockade in classical Hodgkin lymphoma (dated by TCRdb to 2020 to 2022). The library was generated by the immunoSEQ multiplex PCR assay. What TCRdb holds here is the immuneACCESS table cut down to in-frame rearrangements. Part of the clones is not present; checked against another copy, under half of the missing clones reflect an unresolved V gene, and the others are unexplained. Across this sample there are 28,000 or so clones, with about 72% seen only once. The top ten clonotypes cover roughly 3.5% of the sample. The label giving this sample's time point can be read as: cycle 4 day 1 (C4D1), after more than 5 weeks of nivolumab. All trial patients had relapsed after autologous stem cell transplantation, with cohorts A, B and C differing in prior brentuximab vedotin exposure. Sequencing used peripheral blood mononuclear cells (PBMCs), obtained before the fourth cycle of nivolumab. These receptor sequences come from a human donor with classical Hodgkin lymphoma.

The sample holds a few counts of this clone. The V gene is TRBV5-6, the J gene TRBJ2-6; D gene uncertain. CDR3 size: 13 residues. Trimming took off 6 bases at V and 0 bases at J, with 4 bases between the two ends. Germline lookup yields CDR1 SGHDT and CDR2 YYEEEE. The CDR3 coding sequence is TGTGCCAGCACTCTCTCTGGGGCCAACGTCCTGACTTTC. Its protein is CASTLSGANVLTF.

The rearrangement joins TRBV5-1 to TRBJ2-3; D is unclear. This CDR3 has 11 amino acids. V lost 0 bases and J lost 9, with 5 bases in between. The germline gives CDR1 SGHRS, CDR2 YFSETQ. Here the CDR3 DNA reads TGCGCCAGCAGCTTGGAGATAACGCAGTATTTT. Residues: CASSLEITQYF.

This clone was observed a few times. V and J are TRBV27 and TRBJ1-6; D gene uncertain. Germline lookup yields CDR1 MNHEY and CDR2 SMNVEV (reference sequence). The CDR3 runs to 13 residues. Trimming left V 3 bases short and J 6 bases short, with 6 bases between. The CDR3 region is CASSFGFNSPLHF. The CDR3 region has the DNA TGTGCCAGCAGTTTCGGGTTTAATTCACCCCTCCACTTT.

The chain combines TRBV10-3 with TRBJ2-7, with TRBD2 matching over 7 bases. The CDR3 has 15 amino acids. Trimming removed 2 bases from V and 0 bases from J; junction bases left unmatched: 4. The V gene's germline CDR1 is ENHRY and CDR2 SYGVKD. The CDR3 is CAISERAGVSYEQYF. CDR3 in DNA: TGTGCCATCAGTGAGCGGGCGGGGGTCTCCTACGAGCAGTACTTC.

This sequence joins TRBV6-1 and TRBJ2-1; possibly TRBD2 for D (6 bases). The V end lost 6 bases, the J end lost 2 bases, and 14 bases lay between the germline ends. The CDR3 spans 15 residues. Germline V gene sequence: CDR1 MNHNS, CDR2 SASEGT. CDR3 DNA: TGTGCCAGCAGGGCGCTTAGCGGTCCCTACAATGAGCAGTTCTTC. Translation gives CASRALSGPYNEQFF.

The chain uses TRBV7-8 and TRBJ1-1; 9 bases fit TRBD1. The length of the CDR3 is 19 residues. Germline CDR1 and CDR2: SGHVS and FQNEAQ. Germline trimming cut 3 bases from V and 11 bases from J; bases unmatched to any gene: 25. As DNA, the CDR3 is TGTGCCAGCAGCTTTTTGGGCCCGGGACAGGGTTCTCCCCGCCACCCGGCTTTCTTT. Translation gives CASSFLGPGQGSPRHPAFF.

This clone has a single count. V is TRBV14 and J is TRBJ2-1; D possibly uses TRBD1 or TRBD2 (5 bases each). The length of the CDR3 is 15 residues. The ends were cut back, 7 bases at V and 5 bases at J, with 18 bases in the middle. Germline-derived CDR1 and CDR2 are SGHDN and FVKESK. CDR3 DNA: TGTGCCAGCAAGGGTAGGGGATCCGGGAACAATGAGCAGTTCTTC. This gives the protein CASKGRGSGNNEQFF.

This rearrangement joins TRBV6-6 to TRBJ2-7; TRBD2 aligns across 10 bases. After removal of 0 bases from V and 6 bases from J, the junction contained 5 bases not matched to a gene. Germline values: CDR1 MNHNY, CDR2 SVGAGI (reference sequence). The CDR3 contains 15 residues. The CDR3 region has the DNA TGTGCCAGCAGTTACTCGAGCCTAGCGGGGGCCGAGCAGTACTTC. Amino acids: CASSYSSLAGAEQYF.

The V and J genes are TRBV30 and TRBJ2-1, with D possibly called TRBD1 or TRBD2 (5 bases each). CDR1 and CDR2 (germline): GTSNPN, SVGIG (reference sequence). CDR3 size: 12 residues. Trimming removed 5 bases from V and 10 bases from J, with 15 bases in between. The chain's CDR3 is CAWARGPGEQFF. DNA of the CDR3: TGTGCCTGGGCGAGGGGACCCGGGGAGCAGTTCTTC.

This chain joins TRBV6-6 and TRBJ2-7; 7 bases align to TRBD2. V shed 10 bases, J shed 7 bases, and the junction held 10 bases outside the gene matches. The CDR3 has 12 residues. The V gene's germline CDR1 is MNHNY and CDR2 SVGAGI (reference sequence). DNA of the CDR3: TGTGCCACACGGGGAGGGGCCCGGGAGCAGTACTTC. Translation: CATRGGAREQYF.

This chain uses TRBV7-9 with TRBJ1-4; D may be TRBD1 (5 bases). This CDR3 region has 13 residues. Trimming removed 5 bases at V and 8 bases at J, with 12 bases between. The V gene's germline CDR1 is SEHNR and CDR2 FQNEAQ (reference sequence). The CDR3 spells CASSDGAGEKLFF. The CDR3 DNA is TGTGCCAGCAGCGACGGGGCCGGCGAAAAACTGTTTTTT. Looking up the rest from reference TRBV7-9 and TRBJ1-4 gives the full variable domain: DTGVSQNPRHKITKRGQNVTFRCDPISEHNRLYWYRQTLGQGPEFLTYFQNEAQLEKSRLLSDRFSAERPKGSFSTLEIQRTEQGDSAMYLCASSDGAGEKLFFGSGTQLSVL.

This clone was detected once. The chain is built from TRBV29-1 and TRBJ2-4; D call uncertain. The CDR3 has 12 residues. V gave up 2 bases and J gave up 6 bases, with 8 bases separating them. Germline lookup yields CDR1 SQVTM and CDR2 ANQGSEA. In DNA, the CDR3 is TGCAGCGTTGAACTAGTGGCAAACATTCAGTACTTC. Protein sequence: CSVELVANIQYF.

The chain has TRBV6-1 and TRBJ1-2; a possible D gene is TRBD1 (6 bases). The CDR3 has 13 residues. CDR1 and CDR2 (germline): MNHNS, SASEGT. Deletions cut 6 bases from V and 8 bases from J, with 16 bases between. CDR3 bases: TGTGCCAGCAGGCGTGAGGGGGGGATGGGCTACACCTTC. Translating it yields CASRREGGMGYTF.

The chain combines TRBV5-4 with TRBJ2-5; TRBD1 is a possible D gene (6 bases). Germline V CDR1 and CDR2: SGHNT, YYREEE (reference sequence). The CDR3 extends over 14 amino acids. Between the trimmed V and J ends, which lost 4 bases and 2 bases, there was a span of 12 bases. The CDR3 loop reads CASSTRTDQETQYF. The CDR3 DNA is TGTGCCAGCAGCACCAGGACAGATCAAGAGACCCAGTACTTC.

The rearrangement joins TRBV9 to TRBJ2-1, with 11 positions matching TRBD1. CDR3 length equals 15 residues. Germline values: CDR1 SGDLS, CDR2 YYNGEE. V was pared by 4 bases and J by 9 bases, with 9 bases of the junction left unmatched. CDR3 residues: CASSTRTGGEGEQFF. The CDR3 DNA follows: TGTGCCAGCAGCACCCGGACAGGGGGCGAAGGTGAGCAGTTCTTC.

This rearrangement joins TRBV7-9 to TRBJ1-4, with a weak D call TRBD1 (5 bases). The germline gives CDR1 SEHNR, CDR2 FQNEAQ (reference sequence). The CDR3 runs 15 residues. V lost 1 base to trimming and J lost 4 bases, with 10 bases between them. The CDR3 spells CASSLVQGYNEKLFF. CDR3 bases: TGTGCCAGCAGCTTAGTTCAGGGATATAATGAAAAACTGTTTTTT.

The chain links TRBV6-1 to TRBJ1-2; D is undetermined. Between the trimmed V and J ends, which lost 2 bases and 0 bases, there was a span of 7 bases. CDR3 size: 14 residues. Germline V gene data show CDR1 as MNHNS and CDR2 as SASEGT. The CDR3 DNA follows: TGTGCCAGCAGTGAATTGAGTACTAACTATGGCTACACCTTC. This sequence encodes CASSELSTNYGYTF.

This clone was observed a handful of times. The gene calls are TRBV6-5 and TRBJ1-1, with TRBD1 identical over 8 bases. The V gene end was trimmed by 6 bases and the J gene end by 5 bases; junction bases not matched to a gene: 5. The CDR3 is 13 amino acids. Germline lookup yields CDR1 MNHEY and CDR2 SVGAGI. CDR3 DNA sequence: TGTGCCAGCAGCCGGGGACAGGCGACTGAAGCTTTCTTT. Translation: CASSRGQATEAFF.

J is TRBJ1-2 and V is TRBV6-1; 7 bases are shared with TRBD1. The ends lost 1 base at V and 4 bases at J; junction bases unmatched: 6. From germline, CDR1 is MNHNS and CDR2 SASEGT. The CDR3 contains 15 residues. The CDR3 sequence: CASSEGGQDFYGYTF. CDR3 sequence (DNA): TGTGCCAGCAGTGAAGGTGGACAGGATTTCTATGGCTACACCTTC.

The genes are TRBV6-6 and TRBJ2-3; no definite D call. The CDR3 extends over 12 amino acids. V lost 4 bases and J lost 4, with 6 bases in between. Germline V CDR1 and CDR2: MNHNY, SVGAGI (reference sequence). CDR3 DNA: TGTGCCAGCAGTTTCAGAGCAGATACGCAGTATTTT. Encoded protein: CASSFRADTQYF.

The chain is built from TRBV19 and TRBJ1-1, with D tentatively TRBD1 (6 bases). This CDR3 comprises 15 residues. V gave up 8 bases and J gave up 4 bases, with 20 bases separating them. Germline lookup yields CDR1 LNHDA and CDR2 SQIVND (reference sequence). In DNA form, the CDR3 reads TGTGCCAGTCGGTTAGCAGGGGAATTGGGCACTGAAGCTTTCTTT. This sequence encodes CASRLAGELGTEAFF. Full variable domain (rest looked up from reference TRBV19 and TRBJ1-1): DGGITQSPKYLFRKEGQNVTLSCEQNLNHDAMYWYRQDPGQGLRLIYYSQIVNDFQKGDIAEGYSVSREKKESFPLTVTSAQKNPTAFYLCASRLAGELGTEAFFGQGTRLTVV.

The rearrangement uses TRBV11-2 and TRBJ1-2, with a possible D match to TRBD1 (5 bases). The V end was cut by 1 base, the J end by 13 bases, with 16 bases between. This CDR3 contains 13 residues. Looked up from germline, CDR1 is SGHAT and CDR2 is FQNNGV. CDR3 bases: TGTGCCAGCAGCTTAGGAGCGGGCAGGGCCGGCACCTTC. Protein product: CASSLGAGRAGTF.

This clone was picked up one time. The chain couples TRBV29-1 to TRBJ2-1; a weak D match, TRBD2 (6 bases). V lost 3 bases and J 0 bases, leaving 18 bases between the germline ends. Germline V CDR1 and CDR2: SQVTM, ANQGSEA. This CDR3 is 17 amino acids long. CDR3 DNA: TGCAGCGTTGACGGGCTAGCGCCTCCTTTCTCCTACAATGAGCAGTTCTTC. Encoded protein: CSVDGLAPPFSYNEQFF.

This clone was observed a few times. The chain joins TRBV30 to TRBJ2-7; D uncertain. The CDR3 sequence is 10 residues long. With 2 bases removed from V and 6 bases from J, the gap between germline ends came to 5 bases. Germline values: CDR1 GTSNPN, CDR2 SVGIG (reference sequence). The CDR3 is CAWSLGEQYF. Written as DNA, the CDR3 is TGTGCCTGGAGTCTTGGCGAGCAGTACTTC.

The V and J genes are TRBV28 and TRBJ1-4, with D perhaps TRBD1 (6 bases). Germline loops: CDR1 MDHEN, CDR2 SYDVKM. The V gene lost 5 bases and the J gene lost 0 bases, with 13 bases spanning the gap. The CDR3 totals 16 residues. Here the CDR3 reads CASSQQGTSTNEKLFF. CDR3 in DNA: TGTGCCAGCAGTCAACAGGGAACCTCAACTAATGAAAAACTGTTTTTT.

The chain uses TRBV19 and TRBJ1-2, with unresolved D. CDR3 length: 13 amino acids. Germline lookup yields CDR1 LNHDA and CDR2 SQIVND (reference sequence). The V and J ends lost 8 bases and 8 bases respectively, with 18 bases between them. The CDR3 nucleotides read TGTGCCAGTGCGTCAGATCTTTATTGGGGCTACACCTTC. This translates into CASASDLYWGYTF.

The chain couples TRBV6-5 to TRBJ2-5; 7 bases match TRBD1. The CDR3 is made up of 13 amino acids. CDR1 is MNHEY and CDR2 is SVGAGI in the germline V gene. The ends lost 6 bases at V and 4 bases at J; junction bases unmatched: 5. The CDR3 DNA follows: TGTGCCAGCAGGATGACAGGGCGAGAGACCCAGTACTTC. It translates to CASRMTGRETQYF.

CDR3 sequence reads: CASSQDHGINSPLHF. The DNA of the CDR3 is TGCGCCAGCAGCCAAGATCACGGGATTAATTCACCCCTCCACTTT. V is TRBV4-1 and J is TRBJ1-6; D call uncertain. The V end lost 0 bases, the J end lost 6 bases, and 9 bases lay between the germline ends. Germline-derived CDR1 and CDR2 are MGHRA and YSYEKL. The CDR3 totals 15 residues.

This chain links TRBV6-6 with TRBJ2-5; D unresolved. Germline V lookup: CDR1 MNHNY, CDR2 SVGAGI (reference sequence). The ends were cut back, 0 bases at V and 5 bases at J, with 10 bases in the middle. The CDR3 runs 14 residues. CDR3 in amino acids: CASSYSLVGETQYF. The CDR3 DNA reads as TGTGCCAGCAGTTACTCCCTAGTGGGCGAGACCCAGTACTTC.

The J gene is TRBJ2-7, the V gene TRBV15, with 8 bases matching TRBD1. Germline-derived CDR1 and CDR2 are LNHNV and YYDKDF (reference sequence). The CDR3 is made up of 14 amino acids. J lost 3 bases, V lost 3 bases, and 4 bases had no gene match. CDR3 region: CATSRTGEDYEQYF. The CDR3 DNA reads as TGTGCCACCAGCAGGACAGGGGAGGACTACGAGCAGTACTTC.

This clone has just one count. This sequence joins TRBV7-9 and TRBJ2-6; the match to TRBD1 covers 10 bases. V lost 3 bases to trimming and J lost 0 bases; unmatched junction nucleotides: 8. There are 19 residues in the CDR3. CDR1 and CDR2 from the germline V gene are SEHNR and FQNEAQ (reference sequence). For the CDR3, the DNA is TGTGCCAGCAGCTTCCGAGGGACAGGGGCAAGCTCTGGGGCCAACGTCCTGACTTTC. It encodes CASSFRGTGASSGANVLTF.

The chain links TRBV29-1 to TRBJ2-7, with TRBD2 matching over 14 bases. The CDR3 contains 15 residues. Trimming removed 5 bases from V and 4 bases from J; junction bases left unmatched: 7. Germline V gene data show CDR1 as SQVTM and CDR2 as ANQGSEA. The CDR3 reads CSVQGTSGSQYEQYF. The DNA for the CDR3 is TGCAGCGTTCAAGGGACTAGCGGGAGCCAATACGAGCAGTACTTC.